Shown below are 29 T cell receptor beta chains from a single sample sequenced in a study of T-cell reconstitution after alpha-beta-depleted transplantation in children. Unique molecular identifiers featured in how the TCRbeta library was prepared. TCRdb re-called the PCR reads with MiXCR, one entry per CDR3 protein. The table includes about 580,000 distinct CDR3 sequences, under 30% detected once. This specimen consisted of PBMCs, mostly from graft donor cells, obtained 360 days after TCRalphabeta/CD19-depleted stem cell transplant. All receptors come from a boy under two years old who had a stem cell transplant for acute myeloid leukemia, so the T cells may come from the graft donor.

This clonotype was seen many times. J is TRBJ2-1 and V is TRBV15; possibly TRBD1 for D (6 bases). Germline CDR1 LNHNV, CDR2 YYDKDF (reference sequence). The CDR3 covers 17 residues. V lost 3 bases and J 3 bases, leaving 18 bases between the germline ends. DNA of the CDR3: TGTGCCACCAGCAGTCCCGGGACACCAAACGGCTACAATGAGCAGTTCTTC. Translated: CATSSPGTPNGYNEQFF.

This clonotype has a count of ten or more. The chain carries TRBV7-9 and TRBJ1-1, with unresolved D. Between the trimmed V and J ends, which lost 0 bases and 0 bases, there was a span of 8 bases. The V gene's germline CDR1 is SEHNR and CDR2 FQNEAQ (reference sequence). The CDR3 is 15 residues long. CDR3 region: CASSLASGMNTEAFF. The CDR3 DNA reads TGTGCCAGCAGCTTAGCTTCTGGTATGAACACTGAAGCTTTCTTT.

The chain joins TRBV28 to TRBJ2-5; weak D call: TRBD2 (5 bases). Trimming pared 3 bases from V and 5 bases from J, leaving 16 bases between. The CDR3 is made up of 15 amino acids. Germline loops: CDR1 MDHEN, CDR2 SYDVKM. This chain's CDR3 is CASSLAVEAWETQYF. CDR3 DNA sequence: TGTGCCAGCAGTTTGGCTGTGGAGGCTTGGGAGACCCAGTACTTC.

The chain carries TRBV20-1 and TRBJ1-5, with D uncertain. Trimming took 3 bases from V and 5 from J, leaving 14 bases between them. This CDR3 is 14 amino acids long. CDR1 is DFQATT, CDR2 SNEGSKA, per germline (reference sequence). The CDR3 is CSASNLNSYQPQHF. CDR3 nucleotides: TGCAGTGCTAGTAACCTTAACAGTTATCAGCCCCAGCATTTT.

This clonotype was recorded at least ten times. The chain links TRBV6-1 to TRBJ2-7, with 7 bases aligning to TRBD1. Germline V gene sequence: CDR1 MNHNS, CDR2 SASEGT. This CDR3 has 15 amino acids. J gave up 6 bases and V 5 bases, and 13 bases lay outside the gene matches. The CDR3 DNA reads as TGTGCCAGCAGTCCATCTAGACAGGGTTTAGTCGAGCAGTACTTC. Protein product: CASSPSRQGLVEQYF.

The rearrangement joins TRBV7-7 to TRBJ2-3; the D is unclear. From germline, CDR1 is SSHAT and CDR2 FNYEAQ (reference sequence). Trimming shortened V by 5 bases and J by 1 base, and 10 bases separated the two germline ends. The CDR3 is made up of 14 amino acids. The CDR3 bases are TGTGCCAGCAGCCCAGAAGGTCGCACAGATACGCAGTATTTT. It codes for CASSPEGRTDTQYF.

This clonotype was counted ten times or more. The gene calls are TRBV20-1 and TRBJ2-6, with D perhaps matching TRBD1 or TRBD2 (5 bases each). The CDR3 is 13 amino acids. V dropped 6 bases and J dropped 4 bases, with 10 bases sitting between them. CDR1 DFQATT and CDR2 SNEGSKA come from the germline V gene (reference sequence). This chain's CDR3 is CSALGTGANVLTF. DNA of the CDR3: TGCAGTGCCCTAGGGACCGGGGCCAACGTCCTGACTTTC.

This rearrangement joins TRBV18 to TRBJ2-6, with TRBD1 matching over 7 bases. V trimming: 8 bases; J trimming: 2 bases; junction bases outside the gene matches: 6. CDR3 length: 15 amino acids. Germline V gene sequence: CDR1 KGHSH, CDR2 LQKENI. The CDR3 DNA follows: TGTGCCAGCAGTCCAGACAGGGCTGGGGCCAACGTCCTGACTTTC. Translated, it gives CASSPDRAGANVLTF.

This chain links TRBV6-5 with TRBJ2-7; 7 bases line up with TRBD1. Germline CDR1 and CDR2: MNHEY and SVGAGI. Unmatched junction bases numbered 15, after V lost 4 bases and J lost 9 bases. The length of the CDR3 is 15 residues. CDR3 amino acids: CASSSGQSFPVGQYF. In DNA form, the CDR3 reads TGTGCCAGCAGTTCGGGACAGTCTTTTCCCGTTGGGCAGTACTTC.

This clonotype was picked up many times. This chain connects TRBV12-3 or TRBV12-4 to TRBJ2-7; D might be TRBD2 (6 bases). CDR3 length: 13 amino acids. Trimming left V 5 bases short and J 7 bases short, with 15 bases between. Written as DNA, the CDR3 is TGTGCCAGCAGTCGGGACGGGAGAAGGGAGCAGTACGTC. It yields the protein CASSRDGRREQYV.

There are many counts of this clonotype. The chain carries TRBV29-1 and TRBJ2-5; the D gene could be TRBD1 or TRBD2 (5 bases each). The V end lost 4 bases, the J end lost 4 bases, and 16 bases lay between the germline ends. The CDR3 spans 14 residues. In germline, CDR1 is SQVTM, CDR2 ANQGSEA. The CDR3 sequence is CSVGLRVGAETQYF. The CDR3 coding sequence is TGCAGCGTTGGCCTGCGGGTAGGGGCAGAGACCCAGTACTTC.

In this sample, this clonotype turned up many times. The chain has TRBV5-5 and TRBJ2-3; possibly TRBD1 for D (6 bases). This CDR3 region has 16 residues. Germline-derived CDR1 and CDR2 are SGHKS and YYEKEE (reference sequence). V was pared by 3 bases and J by 5 bases, with 19 bases between. CDR3 in amino acids: CASSWGSAGAQDTQYF. The DNA of the CDR3 is TGTGCCAGCAGCTGGGGGTCGGCAGGGGCGCAAGATACGCAGTATTTT.

At least ten counts were recorded for this clonotype. V and J are TRBV29-1 and TRBJ2-2, with D possibly matching TRBD1 (6 bases). The CDR3 contains 13 residues. The germline CDR1 and CDR2 sequences are SQVTM and ANQGSEA. With 6 bases removed from V and 6 bases from J, the gap between germline ends came to 14 bases. This CDR3 reads CSVVTGSAGELFF. CDR3 coding DNA: TGCAGCGTGGTCACAGGGTCGGCCGGGGAGCTGTTTTTT.

This clonotype was counted a few times. The chain couples TRBV20-1 to TRBJ2-2; no firm D call. The V end lost 0 bases, the J end lost 5 bases, and 10 bases lay between the germline ends. The CDR3 has 14 amino acids. Germline values: CDR1 DFQATT, CDR2 SNEGSKA (reference sequence). Here the CDR3 DNA reads TGCAGTGCTAGAGATAATTGGGGAACCGGGGAGCTGTTTTTT. Its protein is CSARDNWGTGELFF.

A word on this clonotype: One junction end disagrees with the germline gene, perhaps due to a read error. CDR3: CASRDSLGTIYF. The CDR3 DNA reads as TGTGCCAGCCGTGACTCCCTTGGCACCATATATTTT. The V gene is TRBV25-1, the J gene TRBJ1-3; D is unclear. Looked up from germline, CDR1 is MGHDK and CDR2 is SYGVNS. The CDR3 has 12 residues.

There are many counts of this clonotype. This chain joins TRBV10-2 and TRBJ2-3, with TRBD2 matching over 9 bases. CDR1 and CDR2 (germline): WSHSY, SAAADI. The CDR3 totals 16 residues. V lost 3 bases to trimming and J lost 1 base; unmatched junction nucleotides: 5. In DNA, the CDR3 is TGCGCCAGCAGTGATTCGGCTAGCGGGGGCACAGATACGCAGTATTTT. Encoded protein: CASSDSASGGTDTQYF.

This clonotype was counted at least ten times. The genes are TRBV20-1 and TRBJ2-3; D ambiguous. The V gene lost 0 bases and the J gene lost 0 bases, with 13 bases spanning the gap. CDR3 length: 16 residues. Germline assignment: CDR1 DFQATT and CDR2 SNEGSKA (reference sequence). The CDR3 DNA sequence: TGCAGTGCTAGAGACTTCATGGAAGATAGCACAGATACGCAGTATTTT. This translates into CSARDFMEDSTDTQYF.

J is TRBJ1-4 and V is TRBV28; 9 bases align to TRBD1. CDR1 and CDR2 from the germline V gene are MDHEN and SYDVKM. Trimming removed 7 bases from V and 8 bases from J; junction bases left unmatched: 8. CDR3 length: 14 amino acids. The chain's CDR3 is CASNSGQGNEKLFF. CDR3 DNA sequence: TGTGCCAGCAACTCGGGACAGGGTAACGAAAAACTGTTTTTT.

This clonotype was detected ten times or more. The V gene is TRBV11-2, the J gene TRBJ2-3; 10 nucleotides match TRBD2. There are 15 residues in the CDR3. Germline CDR1 reads SGHAT; CDR2 reads FQNNGV. V lost 9 bases to trimming and J lost 4 bases; unmatched junction nucleotides: 10. CDR3 DNA: TGTGCCAGTGAACGGGGGCTAGCGGGGGCAGATACGCAGTATTTT. Its protein product is CASERGLAGADTQYF.

This clonotype came up a few times. The chain joins TRBV19 to TRBJ2-1; D not resolved. The V and J ends lost 4 bases and 11 bases respectively, with 12 bases between them. The germline CDR1 and CDR2 sequences are LNHDA and SQIVND (reference sequence). The CDR3 has 12 amino acids. CDR3 in amino acids: CASSSYRTKQFF. CDR3 sequence (DNA): TGTGCCAGTAGTAGCTACAGAACGAAGCAGTTCTTC.

A few counts support this clonotype. The gene calls are TRBV20-1 and TRBJ2-5; D is perhaps TRBD2 (5 bases). The CDR3 sequence is 14 residues long. V was pared by 1 base and J by 3 bases, with 12 bases between. In germline, CDR1 is DFQATT, CDR2 SNEGSKA (reference sequence). CDR3 coding DNA: TGCAGTGCTAGAGCCCGGGGTCCCAAAGAGACCCAGTACTTC. Translation: CSARARGPKETQYF.

This clonotype has just a few counts. CDR3 in DNA: TGTGCCAGCAGCGTAATGGGATCTGGGGCCAACGTCCTGACTTTC. This gives the protein CASSVMGSGANVLTF. The V and J genes are TRBV9 and TRBJ2-6, with D unclear. The CDR3 is 15 residues long. Between the trimmed V and J ends, which lost 1 base and 1 base, there was a span of 6 bases. Germline V CDR1 and CDR2: SGDLS, YYNGEE.

This clonotype was counted only a few times. The V and J genes are TRBV7-2 and TRBJ1-5; 10 bases match TRBD1. CDR3 size: 16 residues. V was clipped by 4 bases and J by 5 bases; unmatched bases: 8. Germline V gene data show CDR1 as SGHTA and CDR2 as FQGNSA. The CDR3 spells CASSSRDRGSYQPQHF. For the CDR3, the DNA is TGTGCCAGCAGCTCCCGGGACAGGGGAAGTTATCAGCCCCAGCATTTT. Looking up the rest from reference TRBV7-2 and TRBJ1-5 gives the full variable domain: GAGVSQSPSNKVTEKGKDVELRCDPISGHTALYWYRQSLGQGLEFLIYFQGNSAPDKSGLPSDRFSAERTGGSVSTLTIQRTQQEDSAVYLCASSSRDRGSYQPQHFGDGTRLSIL.

A note on this clonotype: Sequence at one end of the junction differs from germline and may be a read error. J is TRBJ2-1 and V is TRBV28; 13 bases map to TRBD2. Germline V CDR1 and CDR2: MDHEN, SYDVKM. This CDR3 region has 17 residues. CDR3 DNA: TGTTCCAGCAGGCGAGGGACTAGCGGGGTATCCTACAATGAGCAGTTCTTC. Residues: CSSRRGTSGVSYNEQFF.

Details on this clonotype: A read error may account for a junction end that differs from germline. The chain uses TRBV7-9 and TRBJ2-1; 9 nucleotides match TRBD1. Germline values: CDR1 SEHNR, CDR2 FQNEAQ (reference sequence). This CDR3 has 15 residues. In DNA, the CDR3 is TGTGCCAAAGAGGCCCAACAGGGGGCCTACATTGAGCAGTTCTTC. It translates to CAKEAQQGAYIEQFF.

Ten or more counts support this clonotype. The chain uses TRBV5-1 and TRBJ1-1; tentatively, D is TRBD1 (5 bases). This CDR3 has 17 amino acids. Germline loops: CDR1 SGHRS, CDR2 YFSETQ. V shed 6 bases and J shed 4 bases, with 25 bases lying between them. CDR3 sequence reads: CASMPKGASGRFTEAFF. As DNA, the CDR3 is TGCGCCAGCATGCCCAAAGGGGCCTCGGGTCGGTTCACTGAAGCTTTCTTT.

This clonotype was counted at least ten times. The rearrangement joins TRBV7-9 to TRBJ2-3; either TRBD1 or TRBD2 may supply D (7 bases each). The V and J ends lost 7 bases and 4 bases respectively, with 15 bases between them. There are 14 residues in the CDR3. CDR1 and CDR2 (germline): SEHNR, FQNEAQ (reference sequence). For the CDR3, the DNA is TGTGCCAGCACCCCAGGGGGGGGGCCAGATACGCAGTATTTT. Translated: CASTPGGGPDTQYF.

This chain joins TRBV6-2 or TRBV6-3 and TRBJ2-1; the D gene is possibly TRBD1 (5 bases). Trimming left V 6 bases short and J 0 bases short, with 15 bases between. The CDR3 consists of 16 residues. CDR1 and CDR2 (germline): MNHEY, SVGEGT. The CDR3 region has the DNA TGTGCCAGCAGAACGAACCGACAGCTCTCCTACAATGAGCAGTTCTTC. Protein product: CASRTNRQLSYNEQFF.

This clonotype was found many times. V usage is TRBV29-1 and J usage is TRBJ2-3; 8 bases line up with TRBD2. CDR3 length equals 15 residues. After removal of 5 bases from V and 1 base from J, the junction contained 8 bases not matched to a gene. Germline V lookup: CDR1 SQVTM, CDR2 ANQGSEA. The DNA of the CDR3 is TGCAGCGTTTCGCCCCCGGGGGGGGGCACAGATACGCAGTATTTT. It specifies CSVSPPGGGTDTQYF.